This passage covers 10 T cell receptor beta chains from one sample sequenced in a study of Ad26.COV2.S vaccination and SARS-CoV-2 variants. Clones were sequenced by immunoSEQ multiplex PCR, and TCRdb holds only the in-frame ones, with some missing. Among 45,000 or so clones, around 83% were seen once, and the ten largest hold less than 60%. This specimen consisted of peripheral blood, obtained after recovery from COVID-19. The receptors were sampled from a human donor who had recovered from COVID-19.

There are a few counts of this clone. The genes are TRBV2 and TRBJ2-2; D gene uncertain. The V end lost 3 bases, the J end lost 2 bases, and 7 bases lay between the germline ends. Germline lookup yields CDR1 SNHLY and CDR2 FYNNEI. CDR3 length equals 14 residues. The CDR3 region is CASSDNRNTGELFF. In nucleotides, the CDR3 is TGTGCCAGCAGTGATAACAGAAACACCGGGGAGCTGTTTTTT. Full variable domain (missing parts from reference TRBV2 and TRBJ2-2): EPEVTQTPSHQVTQMGQEVILRCVPISNHLYFYWYRQILGQKVEFLVSFYNNEISEKSEIFDDQFSVERPDGSNFTLKIRSTKLEDSAMYFCASSDNRNTGELFFGEGSRLTVL.

This clone appeared once. The chain links TRBV25-1 to TRBJ2-7; no definite D call. This CDR3 has 13 amino acids. The V and J ends lost 3 bases and 3 bases respectively, with 9 bases between them. Germline-derived CDR1 and CDR2 are MGHDK and SYGVNS. The CDR3 loop reads CASSESTLYEQYF. The CDR3 bases are TGTGCCAGCAGTGAGTCCACCCTCTACGAGCAGTACTTC.

This chain links TRBV6-6 with TRBJ2-7; D is possibly TRBD1 (7 bases). CDR3 length equals 13 residues. V was pared by 2 bases and J by 7 bases, with 12 bases between. Germline V CDR1 and CDR2: MNHNY, SVGAGI (reference sequence). CDR3 coding DNA: TGTGCCAGCAGTTACCAGCCAGGGGGGGAGCAGTACGTC. This sequence encodes CASSYQPGGEQYV.

This clone was counted a single time. This sequence joins TRBV7-9 and TRBJ2-4, with 7 bases identical to TRBD1. Germline V lookup: CDR1 SEHNR, CDR2 FQNEAQ (reference sequence). The CDR3 has 13 residues. The V gene end was trimmed by 4 bases and the J gene end by 12 bases; junction bases not matched to a gene: 9. The CDR3 coding sequence is TGTGCCAGCAGCTCCTCGACAGGGACGCATCAGTACTTC. Its protein product is CASSSSTGTHQYF.

The genes are TRBV7-2 and TRBJ2-4; no clear D. CDR3 length: 16 amino acids. V gave up 5 bases and J gave up 0 bases, with 14 bases separating them. Germline V lookup: CDR1 SGHTA, CDR2 FQGNSA. The DNA for the CDR3 is TGTGCCAGCAGCCTTTACCCCGGCGGAGCCAAAAACATTCAGTACTTC. Its protein is CASSLYPGGAKNIQYF.

The chain links TRBV21-1 to TRBJ1-4. TRBV21-1 is annotated as a pseudogene. The CDR3 extends over 15 amino acids. The CDR3 sequence: CASSTSEPLGRKLFF. DNA for the CDR3: TGTGCCAGCAGCACATCCGAGCCTCTAGGGCGAAAACTGTTTTTT.

The rearrangement links TRBV5-1 to TRBJ2-3, with D perhaps matching TRBD1 (6 bases). The CDR3 runs to 16 residues. V lost 1 base and J 5 bases, leaving 17 bases between the germline ends. The V gene's germline CDR1 is SGHRS and CDR2 YFSETQ. CDR3 bases: TGCGCCAGCAGCTTGATGTTCGTGGGGGCGGGAGATACGCAGTATTTT. Translating gives CASSLMFVGAGDTQYF. Combining the CDR3 with reference TRBV5-1 and TRBJ2-3 gives the whole variable domain KAGVTQTPRYLIKTRGQQVTLSCSPISGHRSVSWYQQTPGQGLQFLFEYFSETQRNKGNFPGRFSGRQFSNSRSEMNVSTLELGDSALYLCASSLMFVGAGDTQYFGPGTRLTVL.

The chain has TRBV6-5 and TRBJ2-3, with no clear D. The V end lost 4 bases, the J end lost 6 bases, and 5 bases lay between the germline ends. The CDR3 has 11 residues. The V gene's germline CDR1 is MNHEY and CDR2 SVGAGI. The CDR3 DNA follows: TGTGCCAGCAGTTCAAGGGATACGCAGTATTTT. This codes for CASSSRDTQYF.

This chain uses TRBV6-2 or TRBV6-3 with TRBJ1-2; a possible D gene is TRBD1 (6 bases). Looked up from germline, CDR1 is MNHEY and CDR2 is SVGEGT. Trimming removed 1 base at V and 6 bases at J, with 15 bases between. This CDR3 is 15 amino acids long. This chain's CDR3 is CASSYLSQGSHGYTF. In DNA form, the CDR3 reads TGTGCCAGCAGTTACTTGTCCCAGGGGTCACATGGCTACACCTTC.

This clone appeared a few times. This chain links TRBV6-2 or TRBV6-3 with TRBJ1-5; no clear D. This CDR3 is built from 13 residues. V was pared by 3 bases and J by 5 bases, with 8 bases between. CDR1 is MNHEY, CDR2 SVGEGT, per germline. The CDR3 protein is CASSYDWYQPQHF. The CDR3 region has the DNA TGTGCCAGCAGTTATGACTGGTATCAGCCCCAGCATTTT.